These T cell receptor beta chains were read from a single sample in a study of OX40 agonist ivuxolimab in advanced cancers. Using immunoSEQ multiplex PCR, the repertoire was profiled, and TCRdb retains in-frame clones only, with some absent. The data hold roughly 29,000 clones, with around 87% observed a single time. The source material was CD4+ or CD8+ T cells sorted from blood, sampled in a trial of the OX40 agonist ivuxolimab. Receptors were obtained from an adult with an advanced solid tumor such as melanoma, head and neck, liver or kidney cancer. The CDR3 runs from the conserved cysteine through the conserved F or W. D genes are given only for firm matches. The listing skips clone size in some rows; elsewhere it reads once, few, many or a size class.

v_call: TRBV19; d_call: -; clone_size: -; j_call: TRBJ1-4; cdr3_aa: CASSATNEKLFF
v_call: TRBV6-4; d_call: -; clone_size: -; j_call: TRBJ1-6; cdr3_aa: CASSYSLGDSPLHF
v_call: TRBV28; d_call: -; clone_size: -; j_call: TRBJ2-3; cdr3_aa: CASSLFSASTDTQYF
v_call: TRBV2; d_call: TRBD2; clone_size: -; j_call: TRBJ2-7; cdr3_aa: CASSDPSSGGYEQYF
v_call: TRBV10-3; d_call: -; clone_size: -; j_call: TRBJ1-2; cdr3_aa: CAISESGGSYGYTF
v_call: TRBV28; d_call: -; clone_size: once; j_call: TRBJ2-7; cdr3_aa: CASSLGRVDEQYF
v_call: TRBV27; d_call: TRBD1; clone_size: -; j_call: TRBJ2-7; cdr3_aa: CASRQGYEQYF
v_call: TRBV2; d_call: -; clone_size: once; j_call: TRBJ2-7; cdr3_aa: CASSEPLGQYF
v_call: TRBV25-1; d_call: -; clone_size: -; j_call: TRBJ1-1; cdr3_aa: CAITGKLMNTEAFF
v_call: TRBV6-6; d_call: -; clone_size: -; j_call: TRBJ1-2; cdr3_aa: CASRPRGLLYGYTF
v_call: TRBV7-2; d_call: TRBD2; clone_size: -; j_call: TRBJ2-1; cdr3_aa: CASSLIAGDHNEQFF
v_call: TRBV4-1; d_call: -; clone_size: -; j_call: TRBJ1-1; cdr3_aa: CASSPRGGIEEAFF
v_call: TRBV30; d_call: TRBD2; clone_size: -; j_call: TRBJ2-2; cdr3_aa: CAWSVPSGGWGELFF
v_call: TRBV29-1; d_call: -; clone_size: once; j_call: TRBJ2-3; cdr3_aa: CIFSRGASTDTQYF
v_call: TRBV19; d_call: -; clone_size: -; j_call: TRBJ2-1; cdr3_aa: CASSMVGISVNEQFF
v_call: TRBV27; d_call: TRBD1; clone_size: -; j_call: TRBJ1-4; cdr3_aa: CASSPSTGIFEKLFF
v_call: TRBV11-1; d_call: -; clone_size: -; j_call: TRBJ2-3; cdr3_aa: CASSSYSDTQYF
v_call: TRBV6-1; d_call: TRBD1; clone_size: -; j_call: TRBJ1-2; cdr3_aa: CASRLGQGVSYGYTF
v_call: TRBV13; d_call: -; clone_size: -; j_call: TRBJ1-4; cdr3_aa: CASSLWEGRDEKLFF
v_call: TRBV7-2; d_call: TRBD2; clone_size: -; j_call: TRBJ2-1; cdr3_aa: CASSYSTGGNEQFF
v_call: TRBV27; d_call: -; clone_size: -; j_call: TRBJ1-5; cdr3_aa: CATGDTLSQRAQHF
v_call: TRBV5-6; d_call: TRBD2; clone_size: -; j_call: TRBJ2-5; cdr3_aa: CASSQGLDETQYF
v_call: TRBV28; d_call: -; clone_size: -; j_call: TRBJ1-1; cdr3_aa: CASSHRGLNTEAFF
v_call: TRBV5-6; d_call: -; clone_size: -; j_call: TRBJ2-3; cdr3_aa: CASSLSPKISTDTQYF
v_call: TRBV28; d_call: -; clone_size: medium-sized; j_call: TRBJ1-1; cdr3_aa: CASSYSTGFNTEAFF
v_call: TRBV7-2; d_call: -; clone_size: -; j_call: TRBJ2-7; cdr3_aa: CASSLVISDYEQYF
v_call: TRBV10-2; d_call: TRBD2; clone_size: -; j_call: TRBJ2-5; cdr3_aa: CASSESGGGVETQYF
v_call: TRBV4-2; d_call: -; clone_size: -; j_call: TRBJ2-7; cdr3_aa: CASSQHRDPYEQYF
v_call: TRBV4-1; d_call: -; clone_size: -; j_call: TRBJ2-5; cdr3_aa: CASSPLRRETQYF
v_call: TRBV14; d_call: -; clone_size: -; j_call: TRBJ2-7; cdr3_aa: CASSQDSNEGTSYEQYF
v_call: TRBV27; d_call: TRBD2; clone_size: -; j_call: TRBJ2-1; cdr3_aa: CASSSKRDLYNEQFF
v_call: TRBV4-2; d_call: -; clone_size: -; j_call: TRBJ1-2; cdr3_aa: CASSQDGAASYGYTF
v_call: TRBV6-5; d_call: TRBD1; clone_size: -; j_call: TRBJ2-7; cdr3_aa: CASRPGQGDEQYF
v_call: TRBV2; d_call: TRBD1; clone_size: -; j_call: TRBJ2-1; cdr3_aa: CAGGRQGPGSEQFF
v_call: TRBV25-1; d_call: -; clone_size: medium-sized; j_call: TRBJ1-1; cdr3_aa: CASSAIGMNTEAFF
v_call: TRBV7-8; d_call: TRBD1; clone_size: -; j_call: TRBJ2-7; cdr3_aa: CASSSRFPGTGSYEQYF
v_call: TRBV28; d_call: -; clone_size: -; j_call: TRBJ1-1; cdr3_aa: CATSEVGGPLFDTEAFF
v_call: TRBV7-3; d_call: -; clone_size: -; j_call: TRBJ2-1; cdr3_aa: CASSLMGPGGEQFF
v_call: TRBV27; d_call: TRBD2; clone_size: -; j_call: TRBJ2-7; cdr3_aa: CASRGGFYEQYF
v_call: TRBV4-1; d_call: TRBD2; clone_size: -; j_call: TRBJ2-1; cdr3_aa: CASSLTREGIHEQFF
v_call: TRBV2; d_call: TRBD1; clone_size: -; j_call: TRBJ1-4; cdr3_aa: CATGQGGAREKLFF
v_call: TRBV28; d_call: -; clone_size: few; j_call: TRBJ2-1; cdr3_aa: CASSLLLLGSYNEQFF
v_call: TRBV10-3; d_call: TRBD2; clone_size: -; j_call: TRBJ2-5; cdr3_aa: CAISAMPGTSMQETQYF
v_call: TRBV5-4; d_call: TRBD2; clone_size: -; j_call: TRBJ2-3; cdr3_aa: CASSGRGGPDTQYF
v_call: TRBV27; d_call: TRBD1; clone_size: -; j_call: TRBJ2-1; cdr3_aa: CASSSSGTGDNEQFF
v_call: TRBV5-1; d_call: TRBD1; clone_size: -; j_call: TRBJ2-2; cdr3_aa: CASSFGQGRGGELFF